These 8 T cell receptor beta chains were sequenced from one sample in a study of CD8+CD57+ T cells in acquired aplastic anemia. Genomic DNA served as template for TCR beta VDJ and CDR3 profiling. MiXCR was run by TCRdb on the reads, yielding one entry per CDR3 protein. Of 160,000 or so distinct CDR3 sequences listed, roughly 50% are singletons. An expansion of CD8+CD57+ cells by flow cytometry had been shown in patients chosen for sequencing. The sequenced sample consisted of sorted CD4+, CD8+, or CD8+CD57+ T cells (not recorded which) from PBMCs. The receptors come from a human donor with aplastic anemia.

The chain combines TRBV14 with TRBJ2-1; D perhaps matches TRBD2 (6 bases). The CDR3 runs to 18 residues. From germline, CDR1 is SGHDN and CDR2 FVKESK. V shed 0 bases and J shed 3 bases, with 18 bases lying between them. The CDR3 DNA is TGTGCCAGCAGCCAAGAGGGGTGGGGGGAGAGGGACTACAATGAGCAGTTCTTC. It specifies CASSQEGWGERDYNEQFF. Full variable domain (outside the CDR3, taken from reference TRBV14 and TRBJ2-1): EAGVTQFPSHSVIEKGQTVTLRCDPISGHDNLYWYRRVMGKEIKFLLHFVKESKQDESGMPNNRFLAERTGGTYSTLKVQPAELEDSGVYFCASSQEGWGERDYNEQFFGPGTRLTVL.

In regard to this clonotype: This may stem from a read error, because a much larger clone lies one nucleotide away. The V and J genes are TRBV12-3 or TRBV12-4 and TRBJ1-1; D call uncertain. The CDR3 runs to 11 residues. CDR3 protein: CACSLDTEALF. CDR3 nucleotide sequence: TGTGCCTGCTCACTCGACACTGAAGCTCTCTTT.

The rearrangement joins TRBV10-3 to TRBJ1-1; a weak D match, TRBD1 (5 bases). The germline gives CDR1 ENHRY, CDR2 SYGVKD. This CDR3 is 16 amino acids long. The V and J ends lost 10 bases and 1 base respectively, with 22 bases between them. The CDR3 is CATRAHGRITNTEAFF. CDR3 bases: TGTGCCACCAGGGCCCATGGACGGATAACGAACACTGAAGCTTTCTTT.

There are many counts of this clonotype. This chain joins TRBV20-1 and TRBJ2-3; unclear D gene. The germline V and J ends were trimmed by 3 bases and 0 bases, with 7 bases remaining between them. Germline lookup yields CDR1 DFQATT and CDR2 SNEGSKA (reference sequence). The CDR3 covers 13 residues. The chain's CDR3 is CSASSYSTDTQYF. In nucleotides, the CDR3 is TGCAGTGCTAGTTCTTATAGCACAGATACGCAGTATTTT.

The V gene is TRBV7-9, the J gene TRBJ2-1, with TRBD2 as a possible D gene (6 bases). V was clipped by 5 bases and J by 8 bases, with 10 bases between them. Per the germline V gene, CDR1 is SEHNR and CDR2 is FQNEAQ (reference sequence). CDR3 length: 12 amino acids. The CDR3 nucleotides are TGTGCCAGCAGCAGGTTAGCGGATGAGCAGTTCTTC. Its translation is CASSRLADEQFF.

J is TRBJ2-3 and V is TRBV20-1; D unclear. In germline, CDR1 is DFQATT, CDR2 SNEGSKA (reference sequence). CDR3 length equals 13 residues. V was trimmed by 1 base and J by 1 base, leaving 6 bases between them. The CDR3 is CSARVAGTDTQYF. CDR3 in DNA: TGCAGTGCTAGAGTAGCAGGCACAGATACGCAGTATTTT.

This clonotype was picked up many times. This chain links TRBV4-2 with TRBJ2-1; 8 nucleotides align to TRBD2. Germline V CDR1 and CDR2: LGHNA, YNFKEQ. CDR3 size: 16 residues. V dropped 4 bases and J dropped 6; count of bases not matched to a gene: 11. The CDR3 bases are TGTGCCAGCAGCCCTATAGCGGGATCGGCCCCCAATGAGCAGTTCTTC. Translation gives CASSPIAGSAPNEQFF.

The sample holds many counts of this clonotype. The gene calls are TRBV7-9 and TRBJ2-7; 9 bases agree with TRBD1. J gave up 1 base and V 2 bases, and 3 bases lay outside the gene matches. The CDR3 sequence is 15 residues long. Germline-derived CDR1 and CDR2 are SEHNR and FQNEAQ (reference sequence). CDR3 coding DNA: TGTGCCAGCAGCTTATCCGGGACAGGGTCCTACGAGCAGTACTTC. Protein: CASSLSGTGSYEQYF.